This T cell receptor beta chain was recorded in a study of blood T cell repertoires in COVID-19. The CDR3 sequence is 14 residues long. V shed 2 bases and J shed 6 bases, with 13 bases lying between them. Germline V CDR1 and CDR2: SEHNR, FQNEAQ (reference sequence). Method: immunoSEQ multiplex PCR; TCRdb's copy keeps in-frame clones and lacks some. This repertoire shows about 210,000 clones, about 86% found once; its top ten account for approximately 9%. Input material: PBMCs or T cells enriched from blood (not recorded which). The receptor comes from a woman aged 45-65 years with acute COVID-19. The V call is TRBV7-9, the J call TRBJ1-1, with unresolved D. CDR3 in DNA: TGTGCCAGCAGCTTAAATCGGGATCGGTCTGAAGCTTTCTTT. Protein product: CASSLNRDRSEAFF. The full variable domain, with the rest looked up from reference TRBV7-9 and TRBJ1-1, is DTGVSQNPRHKITKRGQNVTFRCDPISEHNRLYWYRQTLGQGPEFLTYFQNEAQLEKSRLLSDRFSAERPKGSFSTLEIQRTEQGDSAMYLCASSLNRDRSEAFFGQGTRLTVV.